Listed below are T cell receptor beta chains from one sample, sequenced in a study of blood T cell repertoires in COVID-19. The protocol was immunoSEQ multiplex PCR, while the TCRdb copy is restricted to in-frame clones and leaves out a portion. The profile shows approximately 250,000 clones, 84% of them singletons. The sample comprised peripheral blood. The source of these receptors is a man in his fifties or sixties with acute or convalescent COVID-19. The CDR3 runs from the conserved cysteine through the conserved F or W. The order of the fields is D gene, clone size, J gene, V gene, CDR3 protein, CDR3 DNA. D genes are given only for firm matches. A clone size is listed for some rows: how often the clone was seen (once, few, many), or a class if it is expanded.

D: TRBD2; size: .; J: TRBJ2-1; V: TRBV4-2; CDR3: CASSRTSGYNEQFF; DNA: TGTGCCAGCAGCCGGACTAGCGGTTACAATGAGCAGTTCTTC
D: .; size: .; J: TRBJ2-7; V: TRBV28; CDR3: CASSLRLRNYEQYF; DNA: TGTGCCAGCAGTTTAAGGCTGCGGAACTACGAGCAGTACTTC
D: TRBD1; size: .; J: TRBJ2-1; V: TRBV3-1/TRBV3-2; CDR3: CASSQEIRDRAANEQFF; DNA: TGTGCCAGCAGCCAAGAAATTAGGGACAGGGCGGCTAATGAGCAGTTCTTC
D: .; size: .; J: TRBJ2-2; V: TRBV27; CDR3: CASSLSGGPLGELFF; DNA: TGTGCCAGCAGTTTATCGGGCGGGCCCCTCGGGGAGCTGTTTTTT
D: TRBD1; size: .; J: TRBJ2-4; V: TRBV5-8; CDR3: CASSSGQGPAKNIQYF; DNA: TGTGCCAGCAGCTCGGGACAGGGCCCCGCCAAAAACATTCAGTACTTC
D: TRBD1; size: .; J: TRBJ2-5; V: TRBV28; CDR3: CASSPYRGVKQETQYF; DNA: TGTGCCAGCAGTCCCTACAGGGGGGTGAAGCAAGAGACCCAGTACTTC
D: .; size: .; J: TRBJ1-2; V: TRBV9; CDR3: CASSVDVGSEYGYTF; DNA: TGTGCCAGCAGCGTAGATGTCGGGTCAGAATATGGCTACACCTTC
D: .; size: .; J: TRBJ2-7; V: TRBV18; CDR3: CASSPQAYEQYF; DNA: TGTGCCAGCTCTCCCCAGGCCTACGAGCAGTACTTC
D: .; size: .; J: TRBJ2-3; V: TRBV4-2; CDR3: CASSPRGGTDTQYF; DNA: TGTGCCAGCAGCCCCCGAGGAGGCACAGATACGCAGTATTTT
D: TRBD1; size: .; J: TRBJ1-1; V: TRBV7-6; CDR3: CASSLGQGARTEAFF; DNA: TGTGCCAGCAGCTTAGGACAGGGGGCTCGGACTGAAGCTTTCTTT
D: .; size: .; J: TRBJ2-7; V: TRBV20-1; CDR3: CSARTQYEQYF; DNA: TGCAGTGCTAGAACCCAGTACGAGCAGTACTTC
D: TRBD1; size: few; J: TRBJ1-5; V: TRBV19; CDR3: CASSRDRSNQPQHF; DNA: TGTGCCAGTAGTCGGGACAGGAGCAATCAGCCCCAGCATTTT
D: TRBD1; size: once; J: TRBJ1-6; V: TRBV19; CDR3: CASTPQGAGYSPLHF; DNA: TGTGCCAGTACCCCACAGGGGGCGGGATATTCACCCCTCCACTTT
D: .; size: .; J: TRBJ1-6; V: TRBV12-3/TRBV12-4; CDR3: CASSLVPGAPLHF; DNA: TGTGCCAGCAGTTTAGTTCCGGGTGCGCCCCTCCACTTT
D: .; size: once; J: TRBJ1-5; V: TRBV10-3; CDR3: CAISTGGPYSNQPQHF; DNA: TGTGCCATCAGCACCGGGGGTCCGTATAGCAATCAGCCCCAGCATTTT
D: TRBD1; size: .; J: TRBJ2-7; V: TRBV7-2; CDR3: CASSLRTGGHEQYF; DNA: TGTGCCAGCAGCTTAAGGACAGGGGGCCACGAGCAGTACTTC
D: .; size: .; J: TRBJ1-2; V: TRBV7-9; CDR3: CASSPPATGSNYGYTF; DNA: TGTGCCAGCAGCCCCCCCGCGACAGGATCTAACTATGGCTACACCTTC
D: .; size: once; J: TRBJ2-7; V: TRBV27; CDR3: CASSLRGTNEQYF; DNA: TGTGCCAGCAGTTTGCGCGGGACGAACGAGCAGTACTTC
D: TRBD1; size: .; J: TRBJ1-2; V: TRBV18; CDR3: CASSPPDREDGYTF; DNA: TGTGCCAGCTCTCCCCCGGACAGGGAGGATGGCTACACCTTC
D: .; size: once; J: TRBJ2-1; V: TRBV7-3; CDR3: CASSLGLVSYNEQFF; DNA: TGTGCCAGCAGCCTAGGACTGGTCTCCTACAATGAGCAGTTCTTC
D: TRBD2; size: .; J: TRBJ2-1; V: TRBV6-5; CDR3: CASSYFAGGEQFF; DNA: TGTGCCAGCAGTTACTTCGCGGGAGGTGAGCAGTTCTTC
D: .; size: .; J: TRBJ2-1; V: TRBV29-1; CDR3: CSVDRASYNEQFF; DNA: TGCAGCGTTGACAGGGCCTCCTACAATGAGCAGTTCTTC
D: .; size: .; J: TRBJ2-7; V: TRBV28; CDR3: CASSALTVLEQYF; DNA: TGTGCCAGCAGCGCCTTGACAGTCTTGGAGCAGTACTTC
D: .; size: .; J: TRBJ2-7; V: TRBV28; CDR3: CASSLPRGVPYEQYF; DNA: TGTGCCAGCAGTTTACCACGGGGAGTGCCCTACGAGCAGTACTTC